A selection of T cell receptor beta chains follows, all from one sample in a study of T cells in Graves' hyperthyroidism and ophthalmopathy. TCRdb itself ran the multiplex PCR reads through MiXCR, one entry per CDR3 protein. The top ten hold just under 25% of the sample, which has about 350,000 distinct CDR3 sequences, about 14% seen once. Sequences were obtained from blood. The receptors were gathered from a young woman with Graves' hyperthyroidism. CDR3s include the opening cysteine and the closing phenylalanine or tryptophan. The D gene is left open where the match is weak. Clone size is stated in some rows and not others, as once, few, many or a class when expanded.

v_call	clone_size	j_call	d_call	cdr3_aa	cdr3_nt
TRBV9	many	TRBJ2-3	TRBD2	CASSGKTSGISDTQYF	TGTGCCAGCAGCGGGAAGACTAGCGGGATATCAGATACGCAGTATTTT
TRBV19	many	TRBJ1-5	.	CASSLGFGNQPQHF	TGTGCCAGTAGTTTGGGCTTTGGCAATCAGCCCCAGCATTTT
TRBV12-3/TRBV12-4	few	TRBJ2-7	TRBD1	CASRLQGDYEQYF	TGTGCCAGCAGGCTACAGGGGGACTACGAGCAGTACTTC
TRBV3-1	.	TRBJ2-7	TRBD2	CASTLGPGGYEQYF	TGTGCCAGCACCCTCGGACCGGGGGGCTACGAGCAGTACTTC
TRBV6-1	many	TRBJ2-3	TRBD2	CASRLASGSTDTQYF	TGTGCCAGCAGACTTGCTAGCGGAAGCACAGATACGCAGTATTTT
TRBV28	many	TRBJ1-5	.	CASSSVDQPQHF	TGTGCCAGCAGTTCGGTCGATCAGCCCCAGCATTTT
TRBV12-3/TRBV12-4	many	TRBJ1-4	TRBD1	CASSSGTGIFQLFF	TGTGCCAGCAGTTCCGGGACAGGGATCTTTCAACTGTTTTTT
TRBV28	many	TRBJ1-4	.	CASSSIIGGYNEKLFF	TGTGCCAGCAGTTCAATCATAGGAGGGTATAATGAAAAACTGTTTTTT
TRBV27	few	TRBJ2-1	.	CAIRGGSSYNEQFF	TGTGCCATCCGAGGGGGGAGCTCCTACAATGAGCAGTTCTTC
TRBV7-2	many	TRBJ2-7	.	CASTLASGGRPSEQYF	TGTGCCAGCACCCTAGCTAGTGGCGGCCGGCCCAGCGAGCAGTACTTC
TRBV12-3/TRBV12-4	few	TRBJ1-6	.	CASSLHQDSPLHF	TGTGCCAGCAGTTTACATCAAGATTCACCCCTCCACTTT
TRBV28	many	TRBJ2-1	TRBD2	CANKLAGGDEQFF	TGTGCCAACAAACTAGCGGGAGGGGATGAGCAGTTCTTC
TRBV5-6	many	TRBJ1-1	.	CASSLGFPTEAFF	TGTGCCAGCAGCTTGGGCTTCCCCACTGAAGCTTTCTTT
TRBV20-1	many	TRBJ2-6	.	CSLTRASGANVLTF	TGCAGTCTCACTCGGGCGTCTGGGGCCAACGTCCTGACTTTC
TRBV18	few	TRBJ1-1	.	CASSPSMGFTEAFF	TGTGCCAGCTCACCGAGCATGGGGTTCACTGAAGCTTTCTTT
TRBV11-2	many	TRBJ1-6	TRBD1	CASSPGQAVAPLHF	TGTGCCAGCAGCCCCGGACAGGCTGTAGCACCCCTCCACTTT
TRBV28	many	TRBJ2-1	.	CASSLSLSGSDYNEQFF	TGTGCCAGCAGTTTAAGTCTTTCAGGGAGTGATTACAATGAGCAGTTCTTC
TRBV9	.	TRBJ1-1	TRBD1	CASSVGQGNTEAFF	TGTGCCAGCAGCGTGGGACAGGGGAACACTGAAGCTTTCTTT
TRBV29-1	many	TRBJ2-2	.	CSVGSTGELFF	TGCAGCGTCGGGTCCACCGGGGAGCTGTTTTTT
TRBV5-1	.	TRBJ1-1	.	CASSLASAGYGAFF	TGCGCCAGCAGCTTGGCCTCGGCAGGGTACGGAGCTTTCTTT